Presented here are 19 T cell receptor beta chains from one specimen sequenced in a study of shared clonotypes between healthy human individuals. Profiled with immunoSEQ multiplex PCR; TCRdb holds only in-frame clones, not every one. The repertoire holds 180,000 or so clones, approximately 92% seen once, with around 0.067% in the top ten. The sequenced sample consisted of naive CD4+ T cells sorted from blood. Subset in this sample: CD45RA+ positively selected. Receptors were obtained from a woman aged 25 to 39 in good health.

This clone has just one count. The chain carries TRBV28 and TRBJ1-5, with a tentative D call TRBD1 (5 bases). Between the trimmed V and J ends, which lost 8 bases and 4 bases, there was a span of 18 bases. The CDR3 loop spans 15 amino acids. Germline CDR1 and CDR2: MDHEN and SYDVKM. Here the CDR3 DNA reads TGTGCCAGCCTCGGGGGGGGAAGAGGGAATCAGCCCCAGCATTTT. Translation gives CASLGGGRGNQPQHF.

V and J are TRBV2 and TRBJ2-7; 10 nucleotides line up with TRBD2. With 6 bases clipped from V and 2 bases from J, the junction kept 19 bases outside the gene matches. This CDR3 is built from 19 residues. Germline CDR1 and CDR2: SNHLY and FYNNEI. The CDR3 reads CASRGGSGRALSLPYEQYF. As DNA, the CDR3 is TGTGCCAGCAGAGGAGGGAGCGGGAGGGCCTTAAGTCTCCCCTACGAGCAGTACTTC.

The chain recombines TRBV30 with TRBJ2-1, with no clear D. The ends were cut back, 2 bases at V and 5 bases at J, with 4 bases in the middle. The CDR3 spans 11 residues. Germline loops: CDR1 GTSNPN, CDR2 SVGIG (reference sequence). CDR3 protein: CAWSINNEQFF. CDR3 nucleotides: TGTGCCTGGAGTATAAACAATGAGCAGTTCTTC.

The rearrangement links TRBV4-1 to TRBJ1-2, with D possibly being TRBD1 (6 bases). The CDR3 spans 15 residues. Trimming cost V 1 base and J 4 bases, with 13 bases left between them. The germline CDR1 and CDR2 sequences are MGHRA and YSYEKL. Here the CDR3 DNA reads TGCGCCAGCAGCCAAGGAGGAGGGGGAGGCTATGGCTACACCTTC. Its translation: CASSQGGGGGYGYTF.

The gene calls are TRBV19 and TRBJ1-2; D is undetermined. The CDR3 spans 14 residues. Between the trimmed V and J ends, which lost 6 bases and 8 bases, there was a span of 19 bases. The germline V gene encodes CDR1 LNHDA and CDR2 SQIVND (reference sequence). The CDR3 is CASRVTVNTLGYTF. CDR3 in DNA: TGTGCCAGTAGAGTAACCGTCAATACCCTAGGCTACACCTTC.

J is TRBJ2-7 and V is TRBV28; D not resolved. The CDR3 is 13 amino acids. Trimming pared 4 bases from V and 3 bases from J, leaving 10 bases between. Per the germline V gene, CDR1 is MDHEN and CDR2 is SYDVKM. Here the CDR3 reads CASSSGRIYEQYF. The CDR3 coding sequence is TGTGCCAGCAGTTCAGGACGGATCTACGAGCAGTACTTC.

CDR3 sequence reads: CASSPRAPGTSGGEQYF. For the CDR3, the DNA is TGTGCCAGCAGCCCAAGGGCCCCCGGGACTAGCGGGGGCGAGCAGTACTTC. J is TRBJ2-5 and V is TRBV11-3; 14 positions match TRBD2. The end of the DNA aligns better with TRBJ2-7, so the J call may be wrong. The length of the CDR3 is 17 residues. CDR1 is SGHNT, CDR2 YENEEA, per germline.

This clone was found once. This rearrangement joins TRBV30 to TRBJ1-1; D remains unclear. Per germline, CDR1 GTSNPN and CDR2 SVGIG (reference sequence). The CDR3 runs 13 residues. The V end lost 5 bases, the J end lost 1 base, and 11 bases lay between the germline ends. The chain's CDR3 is CAWGRATNTEAFF. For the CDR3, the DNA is TGTGCCTGGGGGCGGGCTACGAACACTGAAGCTTTCTTT.

The CDR3 nucleotides read TGTGCCAGCAAAGCGACAGGGGTCTACGAGCAGTACTTC. Translation: CASKATGVYEQYF. This chain uses TRBV2 with TRBJ2-5; 8 nucleotides line up with TRBD1. The J call may be faulty, since TRBJ2-7 better matches the DNA end. The CDR3 sequence is 13 residues long. Germline V lookup: CDR1 SNHLY, CDR2 FYNNEI.

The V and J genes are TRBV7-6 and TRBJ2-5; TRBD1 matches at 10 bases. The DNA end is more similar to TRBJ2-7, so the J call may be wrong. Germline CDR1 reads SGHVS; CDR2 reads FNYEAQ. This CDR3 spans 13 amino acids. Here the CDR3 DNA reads TGTGCCATCCGGGACAGGGGCGTCAACGAGCAGTACTTC. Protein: CAIRDRGVNEQYF.

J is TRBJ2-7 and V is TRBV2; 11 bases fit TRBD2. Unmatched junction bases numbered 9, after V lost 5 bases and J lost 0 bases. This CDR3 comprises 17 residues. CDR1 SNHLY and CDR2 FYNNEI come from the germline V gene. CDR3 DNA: TGTGCCAGCAGTAGCCCGGGACTAGCGGTGAGCTCCTACGAGCAGTACTTC. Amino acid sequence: CASSSPGLAVSSYEQYF.

The CDR3 sequence is CASSTTLGLRYEQYF. The CDR3, as DNA: TGCGCCAGCAGCACCACCCTTGGGCTTAGGTACGAGCAGTACTTC. The chain recombines TRBV5-1 with TRBJ2-5; D gene unclear. Judging by the DNA end, TRBJ2-7 fits better; the J call may be wrong. Germline V lookup: CDR1 SGHRS, CDR2 YFSETQ. This CDR3 region has 15 residues.

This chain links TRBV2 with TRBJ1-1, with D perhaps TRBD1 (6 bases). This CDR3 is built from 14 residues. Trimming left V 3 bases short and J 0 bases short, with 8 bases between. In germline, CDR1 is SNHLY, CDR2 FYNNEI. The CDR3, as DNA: TGTGCCAGCAGTGATGGACAGTTGAACACTGAAGCTTTCTTT. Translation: CASSDGQLNTEAFF.

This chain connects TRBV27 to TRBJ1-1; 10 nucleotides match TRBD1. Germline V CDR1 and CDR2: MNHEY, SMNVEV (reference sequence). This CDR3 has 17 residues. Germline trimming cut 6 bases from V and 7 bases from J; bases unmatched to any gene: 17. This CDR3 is CASRFPTGGSNRYEAFF. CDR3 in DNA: TGTGCCAGCAGGTTCCCGACAGGGGGCTCTAACAGGTATGAAGCTTTCTTT.

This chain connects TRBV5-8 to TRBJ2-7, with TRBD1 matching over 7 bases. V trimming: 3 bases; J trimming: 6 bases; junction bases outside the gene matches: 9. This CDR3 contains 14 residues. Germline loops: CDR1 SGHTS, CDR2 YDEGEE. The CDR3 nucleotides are TGTGCCAGCAGCTCTACCGGGACAGCTCTCGAGCAGTACTTC. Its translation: CASSSTGTALEQYF. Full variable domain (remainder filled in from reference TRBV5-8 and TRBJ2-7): EAGVTQSPTHLIKTRGQQATLRCSPISGHTSVYWYQQALGLGLQFLLWYDEGEERNRGNFPPRFSGRQFPNYSSELNVNALELEDSALYLCASSSTGTALEQYFGPGTRLTVT.

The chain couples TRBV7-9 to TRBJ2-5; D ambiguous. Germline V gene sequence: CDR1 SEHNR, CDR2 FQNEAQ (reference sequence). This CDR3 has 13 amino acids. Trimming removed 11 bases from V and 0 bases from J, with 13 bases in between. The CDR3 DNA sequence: TGTGCCGCCCCCGGGCAGGACCAAGAGACCCAGTACTTC. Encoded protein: CAAPGQDQETQYF.

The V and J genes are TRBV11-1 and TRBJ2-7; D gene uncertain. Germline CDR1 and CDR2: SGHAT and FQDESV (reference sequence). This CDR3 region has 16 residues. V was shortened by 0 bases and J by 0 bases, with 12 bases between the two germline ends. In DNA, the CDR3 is TGTGCCAGCAGCTTAGCGCAAGGGCTTTTCTCCTACGAGCAGTACTTC. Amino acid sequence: CASSLAQGLFSYEQYF.

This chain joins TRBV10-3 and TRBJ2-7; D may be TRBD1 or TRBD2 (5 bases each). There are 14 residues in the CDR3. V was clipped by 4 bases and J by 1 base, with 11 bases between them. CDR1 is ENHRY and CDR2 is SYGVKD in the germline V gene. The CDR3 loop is CAISVRDLSYEQYF. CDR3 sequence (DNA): TGTGCCATCAGTGTACGGGACCTTTCCTACGAGCAGTACTTC.

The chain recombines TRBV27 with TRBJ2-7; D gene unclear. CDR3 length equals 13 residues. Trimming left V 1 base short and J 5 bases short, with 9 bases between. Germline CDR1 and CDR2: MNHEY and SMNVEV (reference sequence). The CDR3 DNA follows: TGTGCCAGCAGTTTATTACAGCTCGACGAGCAGTACTTC. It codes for CASSLLQLDEQYF.